This T cell receptor (beta chain) was found in a study of blood T cell repertoires in COVID-19. Study details: Sites across the United States, Italy and Spain contributed samples from acute and convalescent COVID-19.

How the authors handled the data: It was from reference gene primer amplification that nucleated cell counts were estimated. This table comes from immunoSEQ multiplex PCR, and its TCRdb copy is limited to in-frame clones, with some not included. Clone size and the V and J calls come from that table; the DNA yielded D and trimming. This table has fewer than 120,000 clones, 70% to 90% appearing once. There are 17 residues in the CDR3. With 3 bases clipped from V and 1 base from J, the junction kept 11 bases outside the gene matches. Per the germline V gene, CDR1 is SEHNR and CDR2 is FQNEAQ (reference sequence).

The chain joins TRBV7-9 to TRBJ2-5; 7 positions match TRBD1. The clonotype comes from a human donor in a cohort sampled during active COVID-19. Sequencing was performed on peripheral blood. This chain's CDR3 is CASSLRGTAPFQETQYF. The CDR3 DNA reads TGTGCCAGCAGCTTGAGGGGGACAGCGCCCTTCCAAGAGACCCAGTACTTC. The whole variable domain, remainder taken from reference TRBV7-9 and TRBJ2-5, is DTGVSQNPRHKITKRGQNVTFRCDPISEHNRLYWYRQTLGQGPEFLTYFQNEAQLEKSRLLSDRFSAERPKGSFSTLEIQRTEQGDSAMYLCASSLRGTAPFQETQYFGPGTRLLVL.